This note documents a single T cell receptor (beta chain) sequence. Its target is not known. TCRdb reanalysed the reads using MiXCR and keeps one entry per CDR3 protein. The table records some 900,000 distinct CDR3 sequences, approximately 29% of them present only once. This entry is derived from a study of T cell repertoires in cytomegalovirus infection. Study-wide results and caveats: Across the ex vivo response, the dominant clonotypes were HLA-C-restricted CMV-specific TCR beta clonotypes.

The receptor was derived from a human donor in good health (CMV status not recorded). Some clones in this sample may be carry-over from other donors' samples. The starting material was cultured CD8+ T cells from PBMCs, obtained from culture after CMV antigen stimulation.

For the CDR3, the DNA is TGTGCCAGCAGCTTACCTAGACAGGGAGGGAACACTGAAGCTTTCTTT. This encodes CASSLPRQGGNTEAFF. V gene TRBV7-9 combines with J gene TRBJ1-1; 7 nucleotides agree with TRBD1. Trimming at V came to 2 bases and at J to 1 base, leaving 7 bases not matched to a gene. CDR1 and CDR2 from the germline V gene are SEHNR and FQNEAQ (reference sequence). The CDR3 contains 16 residues.